The present entry profiles one T cell receptor beta chain with its context. This sample is part of a study of Ad26.COV2.S vaccination and SARS-CoV-2 variants. This CDR3 has 17 residues. Germline V gives CDR1 SGHNT, CDR2 YYREEE (reference sequence). Losses at the gene ends were 3 bases for V and 4 bases for J; bases not matched to a gene: 13. Data came from immunoSEQ multiplex PCR; TCRdb stores just in-frame clones and leaves some out. Altogether roughly 390,000 clones are present, 70% to 90% being singletons, with the ten largest covering approximately 3.7%. This sample's treatment: roughly 19 received Ad26.COV2.S at low or high dose, single or two shots; five or six received placebo; per-sample allocation not given. Repertoires come from day 63 after the first vaccine or placebo injection.

The chain recombines TRBV5-4 with TRBJ1-2; 9 bases fit TRBD1. The receptor comes from a person aged 18 to 59 who received the Ad26.COV2.S COVID-19 vaccine or a placebo. Material: peripheral blood, obtained in a trial of Ad26.COV2.S vaccine versus placebo. This chain's CDR3 is CASSSERTGTGFYGYTF. CDR3 sequence (DNA): TGTGCCAGCAGCTCGGAAAGAACCGGGACAGGGTTCTATGGCTACACCTTC. The full variable domain, rest sourced from reference TRBV5-4 and TRBJ1-2, is ETGVTQSPTHLIKTRGQQVTLRCSSQSGHNTVSWYQQALGQGPQFIFQYYREEENGRGNFPPRFSGLQFPNYSSELNVNALELDDSALYLCASSSERTGTGFYGYTFGSGTRLTVV.